This T cell receptor (beta chain) comes out of a study of shared clonotypes between healthy human individuals. The study, taken as a whole, reports: Represented diversity (both genetic and exposure-history) was limited by the small number of donors.

On this clone: The target antigen is unknown.

Deep level was the assay's run setting. Assay: immunoSEQ multiplex PCR; the TCRdb copy retains only in-frame clones and omits some. The profile shows 550,000 to 600,000 clones, roughly 98% of them singletons. Naive CD8 cells were CD45RO-negative, positively selected for CCR7, excluding terminally differentiated effector memory CD45RA+ cells. Donors were healthy HIV-negative adults without recent acute infections or vaccinations. Sequences were obtained from naive CD8+ T cells sorted from blood. The TCR sequence derives from a man aged 30-40 years in good health.

The chain's CDR3 is CASSFYRLAGGPDTGELFF. The CDR3 DNA reads TGTGCCAGCAGCTTCTACCGACTAGCGGGAGGGCCCGACACCGGGGAGCTGTTTTTT. The rearrangement links TRBV7-8 to TRBJ2-2; 14 positions agree with TRBD2. V dropped 3 bases and J dropped 3; count of bases not matched to a gene: 9. The CDR3 runs to 19 residues. Germline CDR1 SGHVS, CDR2 FQNEAQ.